This T cell receptor beta chain derives from a study of blood T cell repertoires in COVID-19. This CDR3 comprises 11 residues. V lost 8 bases and J 6 bases, leaving 10 bases between the germline ends. CDR1 and CDR2 from the germline V gene are MDHEN and SYDVKM. Only in-frame clones appear in the TCRdb table, and some are missing; sequencing was by immunoSEQ multiplex PCR. The sample gives some 100,000 clones, over 75% of which show up once; 17% is in the top ten. Specimen: peripheral blood. The receptor's source is a human donor in a cohort sampled during active COVID-19. The V call is TRBV28, the J call TRBJ1-1, with D hard to call. The CDR3 sequence: CASGPFPEAFF. As DNA, the CDR3 is TGTGCCAGCGGCCCTTTTCCTGAAGCTTTCTTT.